This record covers a single T cell receptor (beta chain). This clone has just a few counts. The target of this receptor is not known. No per-base quality is available; no much larger clone lies one base away. Using the deep immunoSEQ assay, TCR CDR3 regions were amplified from genomic DNA by multiplex PCR. Extracted genomic DNA from each cell subset was spread evenly across all wells of several immunoSEQ 96-well plates, with each plate serving as a replicate. For sorted subsets, 150 to 250 ng of genomic DNA, equivalent to 25,000 to 30,000 T cell genomes, went into each replicate PCR. Purified libraries were quantified with a Qubit 3.0 fluorometer, sized on a Bioanalyzer 2100, and re-quantified with the KAPA Library Quantification kit. Each immunoSEQ 96-well plate was sequenced on its own single-read 150-cycle Illumina NextSeq 550 flow cell. On the study's bioinformatics: Because the immunoSEQ output held only junctional sequences and lacked quality scores, the filtering could not match the filtering applied to full-length reads. Sequences were annotated with PyIR, a Python wrapper for IgBLAST v1.9, using IMGT germline references to assign V/J genes and CDR3. Reads were removed for weak V/J assignments (E-value above 1e-6), missing CDR3, stop codons, out-of-frame junctions, or ambiguous translated residues. V3J clonotypes were defined by identical inferred V gene, J gene, and CDR3 amino acid sequence. The percentage overlap between two repertoires was calculated by dividing the number of shared unique clonotypes by the size of the smaller repertoire. RTK rarefaction, the Chao1 estimator, and Recon v2.1 estimates of unobserved clonotypes were used to assess repertoire richness. Generation probabilities for all TCRbeta clonotypes obtained by the gDNA method from several donors were computed using OLGA. TCRdb re-hosts the immuneACCESS table, in-frame sequences only. Its copies lack some clones; in the studies checked, an unresolved V gene accounts for under half of them, and the cause for the rest is not known. That table is the source of V, J and clone size, and D and trimming were worked out from the DNA. The sample has 600,000 to 800,000 clones on record, 72% of them singletons. The top ten clones comprise about 1.7% of the sample.

The sample is drawn from a study of shared clonotypes between healthy human individuals (dated by TCRdb to the early 2020s). Background on the whole study: The cohort comprised a couple of women and three men aged 18 to 49 years. For each donor, CD4 naive and CD4 memory were each run on three plates, CD8 naive on two plates, and CD8 memory on one plate. Libraries were prepared and TCR repertoires were sequenced by different laboratories using diverse techniques, in order to increase sequencing depth and limit assay-specific biases. The study deeply sequenced blood TCR repertoires of about five healthy adults to estimate repertoire size and the extent of clonotype sharing between individuals. Per donor, leukapheresis produced somewhere between about 0.9 and 9.5 billion PBMCs.

The investigation overall reported the following: Pairwise subsampling indicated that sequencing depth was expected to affect the degree of clonotype sharing among donors. Across several donors, roughly 5% of naive CD4, around 3.3% of naive CD8, around 2.1% of memory CD4, and about 0.4% of memory CD8 clonotypes were shared. Sampling was limited to blood, and TCR repertoires in tissue likely differ from TCR repertoires in blood. Estimated clonotype richness was generally larger for naive than for memory subsets. Higher generation probabilities were observed for clonotypes shared by all four sorted-subset donors than for non-shared clonotypes. Because the study included a small number of donors, the genetic and exposure-history diversity represented was limited. Even with the large sequencing depth, rarefaction of the sorted-subset datasets indicated that sequencing was incomplete.

The donors were healthy, HIV-negative adults who had no recently reported acute infections or vaccinations. Every donor was a Caucasian adult residing in Nashville, Tennessee, USA. CD4+ T cells were enriched by magnetic negative selection, after which naive cells were positively selected on CD45RA and the negative fraction was taken as the memory subset. After blood collection by leukapheresis, PBMCs were isolated using Ficoll-Histopaque density gradient centrifugation and then cryopreserved in the vapor phase of liquid nitrogen. Analytical flow cytometry was used to check the purity and quantity of each magnetically sorted T cell population. Genomic DNA was isolated from every sorted fraction and measured by UV absorbance on a Nanodrop 2000c. Sequenced sample: memory CD4+ T cells sorted from blood. Per the publication, the cell subset or site label means: CD45RA-negative fraction. The sequence was obtained from a woman between 25 and 40 years old in good health.

The nucleotide sequence reads TGCGCCAGCAGCCAAGATTATGGAAGTGAGCAGTTCTTC. This translates into CASSQDYGSEQFF. The V and J genes are TRBV4-1 and TRBJ2-1; too little of a D gene remains to name it. V is cut by 0 bases and J by 9 bases, and the space between the germline ends is 9 bases. The CDR3 numbers 13 residues from cysteine through phenylalanine. Just CDR3 DNA is preserved here, 39 bases in frame from base 1. CDR1 and CDR2 were assigned from the germline V gene as MGHRA and YSYEKL.